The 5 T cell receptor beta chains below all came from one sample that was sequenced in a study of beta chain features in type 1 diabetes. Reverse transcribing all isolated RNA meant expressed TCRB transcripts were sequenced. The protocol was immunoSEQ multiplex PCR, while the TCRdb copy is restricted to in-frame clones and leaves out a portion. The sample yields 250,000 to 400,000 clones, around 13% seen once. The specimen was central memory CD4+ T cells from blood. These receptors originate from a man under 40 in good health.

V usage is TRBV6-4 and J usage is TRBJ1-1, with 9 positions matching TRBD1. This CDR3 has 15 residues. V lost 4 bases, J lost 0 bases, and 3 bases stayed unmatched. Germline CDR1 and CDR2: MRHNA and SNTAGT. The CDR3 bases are TGTGCCAGCAGTGCCGGGACAGGGTTGAACACTGAAGCTTTCTTT. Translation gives CASSAGTGLNTEAFF.

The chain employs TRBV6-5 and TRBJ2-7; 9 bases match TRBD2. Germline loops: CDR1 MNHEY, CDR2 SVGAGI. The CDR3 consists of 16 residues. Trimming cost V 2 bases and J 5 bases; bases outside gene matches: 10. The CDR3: CASSYGGLASSHEQYV. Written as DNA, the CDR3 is TGTGCCAGCAGTTACGGAGGACTAGCGAGTTCCCACGAGCAGTACGTC.

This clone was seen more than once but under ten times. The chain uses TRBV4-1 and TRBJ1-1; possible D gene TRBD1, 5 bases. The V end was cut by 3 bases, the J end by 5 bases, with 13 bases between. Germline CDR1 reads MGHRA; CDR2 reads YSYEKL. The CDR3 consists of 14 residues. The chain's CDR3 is CASSQPGRPTEAFF. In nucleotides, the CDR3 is TGCGCCAGCAGCCAGCCGGGACGTCCGACTGAAGCTTTCTTT.

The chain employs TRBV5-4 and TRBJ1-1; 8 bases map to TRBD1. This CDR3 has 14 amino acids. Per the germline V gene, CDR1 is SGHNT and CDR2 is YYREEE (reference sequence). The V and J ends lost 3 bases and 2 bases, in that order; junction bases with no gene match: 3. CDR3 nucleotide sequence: TGTGCCAGCAGCTGGGGACAGGTAAACACTGAAGCTTTCTTT. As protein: CASSWGQVNTEAFF.

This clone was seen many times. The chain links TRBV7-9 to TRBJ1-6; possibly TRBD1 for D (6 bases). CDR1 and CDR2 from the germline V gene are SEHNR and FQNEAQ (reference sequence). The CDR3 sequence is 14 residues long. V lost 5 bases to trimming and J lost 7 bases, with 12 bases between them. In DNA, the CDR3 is TGTGCCAGCAGCCGGGACAAATCAAATTCACCCCTCCACTTT. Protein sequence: CASSRDKSNSPLHF.